The present TCR beta chain was sequenced within a study of human T cells and chemical hapten exposure. Study at large: Skin of the upper inner arm, roughly 2 cm by roughly 2 cm, received 2% DPC for sensitization. It was small differences in pooled library volume that mainly caused per-sample TCR yields to vary.

Study-wide points: Among expanded TCRs, significantly more large CDR3 similarity clusters formed than among controls.

Time point described: patch test 2, 6 weeks after DPC sensitization. Documented treatment: therapeutic diphenylcyclopropenone sensitization with weekly scalp DPC. This clonotype appeared many times. Antigen unknown. The length of the CDR3 is 12 residues. Germline V gives CDR1 ENHRY, CDR2 SYGVKD. V lost 4 bases to trimming and J lost 7 bases, with 10 bases between them. A single record per CDR3 protein comes from TCRdb applying MiXCR to the RACE reads. The sample lists 75,000 to 95,000 distinct CDR3 sequences, 8% to 13% occurring once. The sequencing used whole blood, collected in connection with sensitization to the hapten diphenylcyclopropenone (DPC). This receptor was identified in a man aged 35 to 55 with alopecia areata. Some clones in this sample may be carry-over from other donors' samples. The V and J genes are TRBV10-3 and TRBJ1-1; D call uncertain. The CDR3 region is CAISVPGGEAFF. The CDR3 DNA reads as TGTGCCATCAGTGTTCCCGGAGGTGAAGCTTTCTTT.